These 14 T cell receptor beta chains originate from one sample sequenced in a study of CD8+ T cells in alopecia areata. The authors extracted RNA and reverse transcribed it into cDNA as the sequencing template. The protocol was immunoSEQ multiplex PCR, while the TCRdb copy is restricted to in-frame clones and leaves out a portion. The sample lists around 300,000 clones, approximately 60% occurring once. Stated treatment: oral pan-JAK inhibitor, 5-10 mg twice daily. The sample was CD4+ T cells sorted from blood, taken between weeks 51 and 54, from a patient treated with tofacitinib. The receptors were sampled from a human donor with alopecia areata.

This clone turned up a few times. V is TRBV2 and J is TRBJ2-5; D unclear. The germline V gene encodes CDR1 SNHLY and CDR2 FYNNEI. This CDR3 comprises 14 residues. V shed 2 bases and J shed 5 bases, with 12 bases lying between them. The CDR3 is CASSEKTPAETQYF. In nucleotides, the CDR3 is TGTGCCAGCAGTGAAAAGACTCCGGCGGAGACCCAGTACTTC.

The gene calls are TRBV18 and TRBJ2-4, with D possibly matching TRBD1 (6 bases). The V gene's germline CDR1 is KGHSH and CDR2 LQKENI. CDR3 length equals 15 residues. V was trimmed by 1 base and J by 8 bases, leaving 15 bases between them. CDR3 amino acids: CASSPLTGHMDIQYF. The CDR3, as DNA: TGTGCCAGCTCACCACTAACGGGACATATGGACATTCAGTACTTC.

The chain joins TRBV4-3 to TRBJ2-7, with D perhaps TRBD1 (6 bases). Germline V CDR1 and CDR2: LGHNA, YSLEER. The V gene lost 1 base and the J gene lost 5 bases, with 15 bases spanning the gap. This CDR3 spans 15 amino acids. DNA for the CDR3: TGCGCCAGCAGCCAAGGCATCAGGGGCGTGGACGAGCAGTACTTC. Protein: CASSQGIRGVDEQYF.

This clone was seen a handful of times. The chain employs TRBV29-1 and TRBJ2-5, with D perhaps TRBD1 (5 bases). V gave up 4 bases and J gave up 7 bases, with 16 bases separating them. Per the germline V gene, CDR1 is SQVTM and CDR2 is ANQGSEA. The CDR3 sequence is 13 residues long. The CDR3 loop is CSVGQGGRGTQYF. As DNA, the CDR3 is TGCAGCGTTGGTCAGGGTGGAAGAGGGACCCAGTACTTC.

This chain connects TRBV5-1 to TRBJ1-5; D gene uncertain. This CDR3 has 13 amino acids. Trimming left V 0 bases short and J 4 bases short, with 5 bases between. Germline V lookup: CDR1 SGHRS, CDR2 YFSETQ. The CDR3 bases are TGCGCCAGCAGCTTGGAGTCAAATCAGCCCCAGCATTTT. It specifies CASSLESNQPQHF.

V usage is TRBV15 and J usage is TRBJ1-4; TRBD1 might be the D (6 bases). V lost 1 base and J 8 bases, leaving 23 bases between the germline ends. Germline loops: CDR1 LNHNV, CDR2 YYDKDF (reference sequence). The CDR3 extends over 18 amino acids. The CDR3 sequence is CATSRGSRSGTWGEKLFF. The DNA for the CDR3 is TGTGCCACCAGCAGAGGGTCAAGGTCCGGGACATGGGGGGAAAAACTGTTTTTT.

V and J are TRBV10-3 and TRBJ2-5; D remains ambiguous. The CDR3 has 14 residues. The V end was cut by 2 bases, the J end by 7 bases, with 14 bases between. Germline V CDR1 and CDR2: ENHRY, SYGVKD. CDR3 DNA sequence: TGTGCCATCAGTGAGAAAAGGGATGCAGGGACCCAGTACTTC. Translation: CAISEKRDAGTQYF.

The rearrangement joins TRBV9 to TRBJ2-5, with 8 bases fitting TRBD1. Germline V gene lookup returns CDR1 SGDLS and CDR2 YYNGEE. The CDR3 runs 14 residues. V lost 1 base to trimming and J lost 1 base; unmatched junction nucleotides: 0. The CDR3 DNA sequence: TGTGCCAGCAGCGTACAGGGGGCCCAAGAGACCCAGTACTTC. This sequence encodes CASSVQGAQETQYF.

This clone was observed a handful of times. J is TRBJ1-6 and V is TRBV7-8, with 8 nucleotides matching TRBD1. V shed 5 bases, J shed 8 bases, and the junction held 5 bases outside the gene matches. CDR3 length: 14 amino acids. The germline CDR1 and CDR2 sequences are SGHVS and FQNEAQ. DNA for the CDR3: TGTGCCAGCAGCGACAGGGGTTTTGATTCACCCCTCCACTTT. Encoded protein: CASSDRGFDSPLHF. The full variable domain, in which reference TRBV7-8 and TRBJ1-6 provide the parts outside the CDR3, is GAGVSQSPRYKVAKRGQDVALRCDPISGHVSLFWYQQALGQGPEFLTYFQNEAQLDKSGLPSDRFFAERPEGSVSTLKIQRTQQEDSAVYLCASSDRGFDSPLHFGNGTRLTVT.

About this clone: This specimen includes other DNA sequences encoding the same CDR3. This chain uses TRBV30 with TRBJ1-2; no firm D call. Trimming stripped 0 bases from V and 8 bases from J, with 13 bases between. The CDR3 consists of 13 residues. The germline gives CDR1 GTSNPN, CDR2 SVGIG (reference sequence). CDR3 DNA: TGTGCCTGGAGTGTACTCGGAGTCGGGGGCTACACCTTC. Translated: CAWSVLGVGGYTF.

The CDR3 loop reads CASSVGQGFHEQFF. Here the CDR3 DNA reads TGTGCCAGCAGTGTCGGACAGGGATTCCATGAGCAGTTCTTC. The chain employs TRBV6-1 and TRBJ2-1, with 8 bases that match TRBD1. This CDR3 is built from 14 residues. V lost 4 bases to trimming and J lost 8 bases; unmatched junction nucleotides: 7. From germline, CDR1 is MNHNS and CDR2 SASEGT.

CDR3 region: CASRQQGENTEAFF. DNA for the CDR3: TGTGCCAGCAGGCAACAGGGGGAGAACACTGAAGCTTTCTTT. This chain connects TRBV6-5 to TRBJ1-1; TRBD1 matches 8 bases. V was pared by 6 bases and J by 1 base, with 4 bases of the junction left unmatched. Germline CDR1 MNHEY, CDR2 SVGAGI. The CDR3 runs to 14 residues.

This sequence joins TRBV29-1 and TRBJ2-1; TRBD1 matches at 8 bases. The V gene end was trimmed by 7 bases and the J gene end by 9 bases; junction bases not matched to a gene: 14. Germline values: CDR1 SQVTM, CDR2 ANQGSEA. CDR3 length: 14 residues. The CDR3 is CSARGQGSESEQFF. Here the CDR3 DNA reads TGCAGCGCCCGAGGACAGGGATCCGAAAGTGAGCAGTTCTTC.

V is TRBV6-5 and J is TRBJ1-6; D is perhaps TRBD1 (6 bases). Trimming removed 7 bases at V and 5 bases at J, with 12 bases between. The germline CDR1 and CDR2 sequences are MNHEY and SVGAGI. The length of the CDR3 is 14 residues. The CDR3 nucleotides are TGTGCCAGCAAAACGGGGGGCAATAATTCACCCCTCCACTTT. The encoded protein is CASKTGGNNSPLHF.